The entry below gives a single T cell receptor beta chain sequence along with its context. No antigen is known for it. Data came from immunoSEQ multiplex PCR; TCRdb stores just in-frame clones and leaves some out. The data hold nearly 110,000 clones, with around 91% observed a single time. This entry is derived from a study of T cell responses to AZD1222 COVID-19 vaccine. Study findings and constraints: Across the whole spike, CD4 TCRs peaked at regions 160-218 and 743-854. Targeting of unmutated variant regions was reportedly seen in nearly half of spike-specific TCRs. Donors in the cohort were predominantly white British and more often female, and clonal diversity was possibly underestimated. Only after the peak T cell response were repertoires sampled.

Germline lookup yields CDR1 SGHTA and CDR2 FQGNSA. The ends were cut back, 7 bases at V and 7 bases at J, with 16 bases in the middle. The CDR3 length is 14 residues. The sample in question was peripheral blood, obtained 28 days after the second AZD1222 dose. The TCR was taken from an adult who received the AZD1222 COVID-19 vaccine. J is TRBJ2-2 and V is TRBV7-2; D is unresolved. CDR3 region: CASTQRLLDGELFF. The CDR3 coding sequence is TGTGCCAGCACCCAACGACTGTTAGACGGGGAGCTGTTTTTT.